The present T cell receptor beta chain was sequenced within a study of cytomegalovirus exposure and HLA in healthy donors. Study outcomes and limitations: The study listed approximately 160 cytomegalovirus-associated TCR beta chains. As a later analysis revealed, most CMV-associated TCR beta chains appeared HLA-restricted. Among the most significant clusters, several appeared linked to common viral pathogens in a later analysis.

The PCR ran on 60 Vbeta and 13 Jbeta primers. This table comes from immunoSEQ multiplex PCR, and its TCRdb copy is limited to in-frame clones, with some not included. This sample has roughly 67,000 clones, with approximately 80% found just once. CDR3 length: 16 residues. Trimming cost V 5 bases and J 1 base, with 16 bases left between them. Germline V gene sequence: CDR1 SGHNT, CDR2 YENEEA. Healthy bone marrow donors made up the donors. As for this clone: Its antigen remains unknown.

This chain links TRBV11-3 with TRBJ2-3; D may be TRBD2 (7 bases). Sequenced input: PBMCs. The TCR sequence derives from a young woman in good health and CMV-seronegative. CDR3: CASSLKGGKGTDTQYF. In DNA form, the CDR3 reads TGTGCCAGCAGCCTCAAGGGGGGGAAGGGCACAGATACGCAGTATTTT.